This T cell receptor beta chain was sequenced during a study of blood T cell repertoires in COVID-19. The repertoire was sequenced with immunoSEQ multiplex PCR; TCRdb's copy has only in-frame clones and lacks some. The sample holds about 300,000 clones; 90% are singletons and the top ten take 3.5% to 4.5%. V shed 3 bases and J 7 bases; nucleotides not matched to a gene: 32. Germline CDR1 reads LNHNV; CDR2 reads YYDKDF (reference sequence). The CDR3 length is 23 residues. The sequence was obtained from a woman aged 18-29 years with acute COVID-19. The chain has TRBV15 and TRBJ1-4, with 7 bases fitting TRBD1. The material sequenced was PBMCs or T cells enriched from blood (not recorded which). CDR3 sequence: CATSSRQPGQRMAWMRLGEKLFF. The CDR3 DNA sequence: TGTGCCACCAGCAGCCGTCAACCGGGACAGCGGATGGCCTGGATGAGGCTGGGTGAAAAACTGTTTTTT.